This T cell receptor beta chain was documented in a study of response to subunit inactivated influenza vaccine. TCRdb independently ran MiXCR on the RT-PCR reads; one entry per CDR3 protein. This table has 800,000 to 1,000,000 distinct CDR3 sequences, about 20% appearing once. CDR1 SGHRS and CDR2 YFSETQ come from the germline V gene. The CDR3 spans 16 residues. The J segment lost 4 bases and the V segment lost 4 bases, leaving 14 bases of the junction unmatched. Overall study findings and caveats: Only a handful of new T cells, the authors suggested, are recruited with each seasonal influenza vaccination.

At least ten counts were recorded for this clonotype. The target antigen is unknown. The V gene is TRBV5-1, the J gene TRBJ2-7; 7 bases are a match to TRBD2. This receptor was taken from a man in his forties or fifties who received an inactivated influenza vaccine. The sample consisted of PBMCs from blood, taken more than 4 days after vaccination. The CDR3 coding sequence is TGCGCCAGCAGCCCCGGGGGGAGGGCTTCCGCTTACGAGCAGTACTTC. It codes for CASSPGGRASAYEQYF.